Presented here are 23 T cell receptor beta chains from one specimen sequenced in a study of blood T cell repertoires in COVID-19. Assay used: immunoSEQ multiplex PCR; TCRdb lists only in-frame clones, some missing. Among fewer than 250,000 clones listed, around 85% were seen once. Sequenced sample: peripheral blood. The origin of the receptors is a man aged 40-49 years with acute or convalescent COVID-19.

This chain joins TRBV27 and TRBJ2-1; D might be TRBD2 (6 bases). CDR1 is MNHEY and CDR2 is SMNVEV in the germline V gene (reference sequence). With 5 bases removed from V and 3 bases from J, the gap between germline ends came to 14 bases. This CDR3 is 15 amino acids long. The CDR3 DNA reads as TGTGCCAGCAGTGAGGCGGGGCAAATCTACAATGAGCAGTTCTTC. Its translation is CASSEAGQIYNEQFF.

The chain couples TRBV19 to TRBJ2-7; 7 bases line up with TRBD1. This CDR3 contains 16 residues. J gave up 3 bases and V 6 bases, and 14 bases lay outside the gene matches. The V gene's germline CDR1 is LNHDA and CDR2 SQIVND (reference sequence). The CDR3: CASSSPTGSGYYEQYF. CDR3 coding DNA: TGTGCCAGTAGCAGCCCGACAGGGTCTGGATACTACGAGCAGTACTTC.

This clone was seen a few times. The chain has TRBV27 and TRBJ2-1; D not resolved. The germline V and J ends were trimmed by 1 base and 2 bases, with 9 bases remaining between them. CDR1 and CDR2 (germline): MNHEY, SMNVEV (reference sequence). This CDR3 comprises 15 residues. The CDR3 DNA sequence: TGTGCCAGCAGTTTATATTCCCAGGCCTACAATGAGCAGTTCTTC. The encoded protein is CASSLYSQAYNEQFF.

V is TRBV6-5 and J is TRBJ1-4; D is undetermined. Germline loops: CDR1 MNHEY, CDR2 SVGAGI. Trimming took off 4 bases at V and 7 bases at J, with 13 bases between the two ends. The CDR3 has 14 amino acids. The CDR3 bases are TGTGCCAGCAGTTCCCAAGGGAGGAGTGAAAAACTGTTTTTT. It is translated as CASSSQGRSEKLFF.

The V and J genes are TRBV14 and TRBJ2-7; D unclear. The CDR3 extends over 15 amino acids. The ends were cut back, 4 bases at V and 1 base at J, with 14 bases in the middle. Germline V gene sequence: CDR1 SGHDN, CDR2 FVKESK. The CDR3 coding sequence is TGTGCCAGCAGCCTTCTTGTTGGCAGATCCTACGAGCAGTACTTC. Its translation: CASSLLVGRSYEQYF.

CDR3 loop: CASSSPGNSYEQYF. The DNA of the CDR3 is TGTGCCAGCAGCTCCCCGGGGAATTCCTACGAGCAGTACTTC. The J gene is TRBJ2-7, the V gene TRBV7-9; D is perhaps TRBD2 (5 bases). CDR3 length equals 14 residues. Germline assignment: CDR1 SEHNR and CDR2 FQNEAQ (reference sequence). Deletions cut 4 bases from V and 1 base from J, with 11 bases between.

The chain employs TRBV4-1 and TRBJ2-3, with 9 positions matching TRBD1. There are 16 residues in the CDR3. Per germline, CDR1 MGHRA and CDR2 YSYEKL. V was clipped by 3 bases and J by 5 bases; unmatched bases: 9. CDR3 sequence: CASSHTPGQGGDTQYF. In DNA form, the CDR3 reads TGCGCCAGCAGCCACACTCCGGGACAGGGTGGAGATACGCAGTATTTT.

The chain uses TRBV14 and TRBJ2-1, with no clear D. In germline, CDR1 is SGHDN, CDR2 FVKESK. The CDR3 is made up of 13 amino acids. V was shortened by 5 bases and J by 4 bases, with 9 bases between the two germline ends. CDR3 protein: CASSFGLYNEQFF. The CDR3 DNA is TGTGCCAGCAGCTTTGGTCTATACAATGAGCAGTTCTTC.

The chain is built from TRBV19 and TRBJ2-3; D might be TRBD2 (7 bases). V gave up 5 bases and J gave up 2 bases, with 20 bases separating them. The CDR3 length is 17 residues. CDR1 and CDR2 (germline): LNHDA, SQIVND (reference sequence). CDR3 in amino acids: CASSAVGGGANTDTQYF. CDR3 bases: TGTGCCAGTAGTGCCGTAGGGGGAGGGGCCAACACAGATACGCAGTATTTT.

This chain links TRBV29-1 with TRBJ2-7; TRBD1 is a possible D gene (6 bases). Germline V gives CDR1 SQVTM, CDR2 ANQGSEA. V dropped 1 base and J dropped 3 bases, with 19 bases sitting between them. The CDR3 is made up of 16 amino acids. CDR3 in amino acids: CSVEVLRDTSYYEQYF. CDR3 coding DNA: TGCAGCGTTGAAGTTCTCCGGGACACTTCTTACTACGAGCAGTACTTC.

This chain uses TRBV7-9 with TRBJ2-2; 7 nucleotides agree with TRBD1. Germline V CDR1 and CDR2: SEHNR, FQNEAQ (reference sequence). The CDR3 sequence is 15 residues long. The V segment lost 3 bases and the J segment 3 bases; nucleotides outside the gene matches: 4. The CDR3 nucleotides read TGTGCCAGCAGCTTCAACGACAGGGACACCGGGGAGCTGTTTTTT. Translating gives CASSFNDRDTGELFF.

On this clone: Other DNA sequences in this specimen translate into the identical CDR3. For the CDR3, the DNA is TGTGCCAGCAAGCAGGGGGGAACCGGGGAGCTGTTTTTT. This translates into CASKQGGTGELFF. The chain employs TRBV28 and TRBJ2-2, with D perhaps TRBD1 (7 bases). Germline V gene lookup returns CDR1 MDHEN and CDR2 SYDVKM. Trimming removed 7 bases from V and 5 bases from J, with 11 bases in between. The CDR3 loop spans 13 amino acids.

The chain links TRBV5-1 to TRBJ2-5, with D perhaps TRBD1 (6 bases). Trimming cost V 4 bases and J 7 bases, with 14 bases left between them. Germline CDR1 reads SGHRS; CDR2 reads YFSETQ. CDR3 length: 13 amino acids. The CDR3: CASSIRDKGTQYF. The CDR3 coding sequence is TGCGCCAGCAGCATCCGGGACAAGGGGACCCAGTACTTC.

This chain connects TRBV19 to TRBJ2-2; 7 nucleotides align to TRBD1. The germline V gene has CDR1 LNHDA and CDR2 SQIVND (reference sequence). J gave up 6 bases and V 5 bases, and 12 bases lay outside the gene matches. This CDR3 is 16 amino acids long. The chain's CDR3 is CASSLRQGRGPGELFF. In nucleotides, the CDR3 is TGTGCCAGTAGTCTACGACAGGGAAGAGGGCCCGGGGAGCTGTTTTTT.

V gene TRBV7-8 combines with J gene TRBJ1-6; 7 nucleotides line up with TRBD1. The J segment lost 9 bases and the V segment lost 2 bases, leaving 4 bases of the junction unmatched. Germline V gene data show CDR1 as SGHVS and CDR2 as FQNEAQ. The CDR3 sequence is 14 residues long. The CDR3 loop reads CASSLNRGSSPLHF. CDR3 bases: TGTGCCAGCAGCTTAAACAGGGGTAGTTCACCCCTCCACTTT.

The chain is built from TRBV16 and TRBJ2-7, with D maybe TRBD2 (5 bases). V lost 2 bases and J lost 4, with 12 bases in between. CDR1 and CDR2 from the germline V gene are KGHSY and FQNENV. The CDR3 covers 14 residues. In DNA, the CDR3 is TGTGCCAGCAGCCAAGGACTGGTGGGTTACGAGCAGTACTTC. It translates to CASSQGLVGYEQYF.

The V gene is TRBV6-2 or TRBV6-3, the J gene TRBJ2-7, with D possibly matching TRBD1 (7 bases). Looked up from germline, CDR1 is MNHEY and CDR2 is SVGEGT. V gave up 2 bases and J gave up 2 bases, with 10 bases separating them. CDR3 length equals 14 residues. The CDR3 DNA sequence: TGTGCCAGCAGTTACGCGGGACAGCCCTACGAGCAGTACTTC. Protein product: CASSYAGQPYEQYF.

The chain uses TRBV19 and TRBJ1-5; TRBD1 matches 7 bases. The CDR3 extends over 14 amino acids. J was trimmed by 6 bases and V by 4 bases; bases with no gene match: 6. Looked up from germline, CDR1 is LNHDA and CDR2 is SQIVND (reference sequence). This CDR3 reads CASSTSQGFQPQHF. The CDR3 nucleotides are TGTGCCAGTAGTACCTCACAGGGGTTTCAGCCCCAGCATTTT.

J is TRBJ1-1 and V is TRBV6-1; D ambiguous. V was clipped by 3 bases and J by 1 base, with 9 bases between them. This CDR3 contains 14 residues. Germline values: CDR1 MNHNS, CDR2 SASEGT. CDR3 coding DNA: TGTGCCAGCAGTGAGCTTATCGGGAACACTGAAGCTTTCTTT. Protein product: CASSELIGNTEAFF.

The chain links TRBV10-2 to TRBJ2-7; 9 nucleotides line up with TRBD1. Trimming removed 6 bases from V and 2 bases from J; junction bases left unmatched: 2. This CDR3 spans 13 amino acids. Per the germline V gene, CDR1 is WSHSY and CDR2 is SAAADI. The CDR3: CASRTGGAYEQYF. As DNA, the CDR3 is TGCGCCAGCAGAACAGGGGGCGCCTACGAGCAGTACTTC.

V and J are TRBV14 and TRBJ2-4; D gene unclear. V was pared by 2 bases and J by 6 bases, with 8 bases between. The CDR3 contains 13 residues. In germline, CDR1 is SGHDN, CDR2 FVKESK. As DNA, the CDR3 is TGTGCCAGCAGCCAATCCCTACCAAACATTCAGTACTTC. Translating it yields CASSQSLPNIQYF.

The chain uses TRBV5-1 and TRBJ2-3; 8 nucleotides align to TRBD2. The V and J ends lost 4 bases and 1 base, in that order; junction bases with no gene match: 2. CDR1 and CDR2 (germline): SGHRS, YFSETQ. CDR3 length: 14 amino acids. The CDR3 sequence is CASSRGGRTDTQYF. CDR3 DNA: TGCGCCAGCAGCCGCGGGGGGCGCACAGATACGCAGTATTTT.

The chain has TRBV27 and TRBJ1-4, with 8 bases identical to TRBD1. The germline V gene encodes CDR1 MNHEY and CDR2 SMNVEV (reference sequence). The ends lost 3 bases at V and 7 bases at J; junction bases unmatched: 10. CDR3 size: 16 residues. The CDR3 bases are TGTGCCAGCAGTTTGGGATCAGGACAGGGCCGTGAAAAACTGTTTTTT. It encodes CASSLGSGQGREKLFF.